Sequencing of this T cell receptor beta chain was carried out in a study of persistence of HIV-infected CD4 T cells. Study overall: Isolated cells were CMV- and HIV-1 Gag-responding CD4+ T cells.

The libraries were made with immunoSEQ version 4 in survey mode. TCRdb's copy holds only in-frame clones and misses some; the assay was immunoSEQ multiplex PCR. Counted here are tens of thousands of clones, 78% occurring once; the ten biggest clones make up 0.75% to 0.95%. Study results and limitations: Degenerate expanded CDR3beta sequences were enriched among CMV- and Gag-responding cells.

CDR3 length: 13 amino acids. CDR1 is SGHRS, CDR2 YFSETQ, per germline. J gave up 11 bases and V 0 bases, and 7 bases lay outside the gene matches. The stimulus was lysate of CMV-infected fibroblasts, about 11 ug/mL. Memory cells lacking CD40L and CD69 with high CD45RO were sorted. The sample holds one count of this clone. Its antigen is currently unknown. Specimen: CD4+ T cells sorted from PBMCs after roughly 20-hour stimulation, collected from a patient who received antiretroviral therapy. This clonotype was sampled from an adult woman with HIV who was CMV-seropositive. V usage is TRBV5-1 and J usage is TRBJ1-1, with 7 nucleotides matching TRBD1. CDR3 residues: CASSLADRVRAFF. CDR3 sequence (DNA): TGCGCCAGCAGCTTGGCTGACAGGGTCCGCGCTTTCTTT.